This T cell receptor beta chain was retrieved from a study of blood T cell repertoires in COVID-19. TCRdb keeps only in-frame clones here, not all; method: immunoSEQ multiplex PCR. The profile shows over 250,000 clones, less than 90% of them singletons. Losses at the gene ends were 4 bases for V and 3 bases for J; bases not matched to a gene: 6. The CDR3 contains 15 residues. The TCR sequence derives from a man aged 60-69 years who had recovered from COVID-19. Input material: peripheral blood. The chain carries TRBV23-1 and TRBJ1-5; TRBD1 aligns across 7 bases. TRBV23-1 is flagged as an ORF with uncertain function. The CDR3 coding sequence is TGCGCCAGCAGTCCTCGGACAGGAAACAATCAGCCCCAGCATTTT. This gives the protein CASSPRTGNNQPQHF.